The 19 T cell receptor beta chains in this list originate from one sample, sequenced in a study of blood T cell repertoires in COVID-19. The method was immunoSEQ multiplex PCR; TCRdb's version includes in-frame clones alone and lacks a portion of them. This sample has fewer than 150,000 clones, with about four fifths found just once. Input material: peripheral blood. All receptors come from a woman between 25 and 40 years old who had recovered from COVID-19.

The chain links TRBV5-6 to TRBJ2-1, with 11 bases identical to TRBD2. This CDR3 is built from 17 residues. CDR1 and CDR2 (germline): SGHDT, YYEEEE. After removal of 0 bases from V and 14 bases from J, the junction contained 16 bases not matched to a gene. CDR3 loop: CASSLEASGRTEQSKFF. The CDR3 region has the DNA TGTGCCAGCAGCTTGGAGGCTAGCGGGAGGACCGAACAAAGCAAGTTCTTC.

In this sample, this clone turned up a few times. J is TRBJ2-5 and V is TRBV6-5, with 8 bases lining up with TRBD2. V trimming: 6 bases; J trimming: 3 bases; junction bases outside the gene matches: 9. The CDR3 contains 15 residues. CDR1 is MNHEY, CDR2 SVGAGI, per germline. CDR3 residues: CASSISGTTKETQYF. As DNA, the CDR3 is TGTGCCAGCAGCATTAGCGGGACTACCAAAGAGACCCAGTACTTC.

This chain links TRBV3-1 (or the pseudogene TRBV3-2) with TRBJ2-7; D not resolved. V was pared by 3 bases and J by 0 bases, with 3 bases between. Germline V gene sequence: CDR1 LGHDT, CDR2 YNNKEL (reference sequence). There are 12 residues in the CDR3. The CDR3 bases are TGTGCCAGCAGCCAGAGCTCCTACGAGCAGTACTTC. It codes for CASSQSSYEQYF.

This clone was counted only a few times. CDR3 sequence (DNA): TGTGCCATCAGTTCCCAGGGCTACAATGAGCAGTTCTTC. It codes for CAISSQGYNEQFF. This chain uses TRBV10-3 with TRBJ2-1; D might be TRBD1 (5 bases). CDR3 size: 13 residues. Germline V gives CDR1 ENHRY, CDR2 SYGVKD. V was cut by 5 bases and J by 3 bases, with 8 bases left in between.

The V call is TRBV7-9, the J call TRBJ1-2, with a tentative D call TRBD1 (5 bases). From germline, CDR1 is SEHNR and CDR2 FQNEAQ (reference sequence). This CDR3 region has 14 residues. Trimming stripped 0 bases from V and 4 bases from J, with 9 bases between. The CDR3 here is CASSLAGDGYGYTF. The CDR3 DNA is TGTGCCAGCAGCTTAGCAGGGGATGGCTATGGCTACACCTTC.

This chain links TRBV7-9 with TRBJ2-2; 7 nucleotides line up with TRBD2. V lost 3 bases to trimming and J lost 6 bases; unmatched junction nucleotides: 4. This CDR3 spans 14 amino acids. The V gene's germline CDR1 is SEHNR and CDR2 FQNEAQ (reference sequence). For the CDR3, the DNA is TGTGCCAGCAGCTTCACTAGCGTCTCCGGGGAGCTGTTTTTT. Residues: CASSFTSVSGELFF.

The CDR3 DNA is TGCGCCAGCAGCCAAGATGAGGGCAGCAAGCAGTTCTTC. Translating gives CASSQDEGSKQFF. The rearrangement links TRBV4-1 to TRBJ2-1; a weak D match, TRBD2 (5 bases). V was pared by 0 bases and J by 11 bases, with 11 bases between. Germline values: CDR1 MGHRA, CDR2 YSYEKL. This CDR3 has 13 residues.

The J gene is TRBJ1-6, the V gene TRBV19; D unclear. Trimming stripped 7 bases from V and 10 bases from J, with 17 bases between. The CDR3 is made up of 14 amino acids. From germline, CDR1 is LNHDA and CDR2 SQIVND (reference sequence). CDR3 DNA: TGTGCCAGTAACGGCGGTACTAATAGATCACCCCTCCACTTT. Amino acid sequence: CASNGGTNRSPLHF.

The gene calls are TRBV27 and TRBJ1-1; no reliable D call. Deletions cut 8 bases from V and 5 bases from J, with 18 bases between. Germline V lookup: CDR1 MNHEY, CDR2 SMNVEV (reference sequence). This CDR3 is built from 14 residues. CDR3 protein: CASSSVDTLTEAFF. DNA of the CDR3: TGTGCCAGCTCAAGTGTCGACACCCTGACTGAAGCTTTCTTT.

The rearrangement joins TRBV30 to TRBJ2-5, with 9 bases identical to TRBD1. This CDR3 region has 16 residues. Germline V CDR1 and CDR2: GTSNPN, SVGIG (reference sequence). V gave up 0 bases and J gave up 0 bases; unmatched junction bases: 5. CDR3 residues: CAWSVGTGWYQETQYF. The CDR3 DNA reads as TGTGCCTGGAGTGTAGGGACAGGGTGGTACCAAGAGACCCAGTACTTC.

CDR3 nucleotide sequence: TGTGCCAGCTCACCACTCGCGGGAGGGGGAGAGACCCAGTACTTC. Translated: CASSPLAGGGETQYF. The V gene is TRBV18, the J gene TRBJ2-5; 9 nucleotides line up with TRBD2. Trimming at V came to 1 base and at J to 4 bases, leaving 4 bases not matched to a gene. The CDR3 sequence is 15 residues long. In germline, CDR1 is KGHSH, CDR2 LQKENI.

This clone was observed a handful of times. The chain uses TRBV6-5 and TRBJ2-5; 14 nucleotides agree with TRBD2. The germline V gene encodes CDR1 MNHEY and CDR2 SVGAGI. Trimming took 4 bases from V and 5 from J; bases not matched to a gene: 6. This CDR3 is 16 amino acids long. CDR3 protein: CASSFGTSGSRETQYF. In DNA form, the CDR3 reads TGTGCCAGCAGTTTCGGGACTAGCGGGAGCAGGGAGACCCAGTACTTC.

This clone came up once. The rearrangement uses TRBV6-1 and TRBJ2-4; the match to TRBD2 covers 9 bases. The CDR3 has 17 residues. Germline V CDR1 and CDR2: MNHNS, SASEGT. Trimming cost V 3 bases and J 0 bases; bases outside gene matches: 6. CDR3 bases: TGTGCCAGCAGTGAGCTAGCGGGATCTGTAGCCAAAAACATTCAGTACTTC. Translation gives CASSELAGSVAKNIQYF.

The V call is TRBV2, the J call TRBJ1-3; no clear D. Germline assignment: CDR1 SNHLY and CDR2 FYNNEI. V was pared by 7 bases and J by 5 bases, with 12 bases between. The CDR3 extends over 13 amino acids. CDR3 nucleotide sequence: TGTGCCAGCAAGGAGCCGGGGAGAAACACCATATATTTT. Protein: CASKEPGRNTIYF.

The chain recombines TRBV6-5 with TRBJ2-7; TRBD1 matches 9 bases. The germline V gene has CDR1 MNHEY and CDR2 SVGAGI. CDR3 length: 15 residues. Losses at the gene ends were 6 bases for V and 0 bases for J; bases not matched to a gene: 6. CDR3 DNA: TGTGCCAGCAGCCGGACAGGGGTCCTCTCCTACGAGCAGTACTTC. It specifies CASSRTGVLSYEQYF.

The rearrangement links TRBV27 to TRBJ2-5; 7 nucleotides align to TRBD1. V lost 5 bases to trimming and J lost 2 bases; unmatched junction nucleotides: 2. Germline CDR1 MNHEY, CDR2 SMNVEV (reference sequence). CDR3 length: 13 residues. This CDR3 reads CASSEGQQETQYF. Written as DNA, the CDR3 is TGTGCCAGCAGTGAGGGACAGCAAGAGACCCAGTACTTC.

The chain couples TRBV5-6 to TRBJ2-2; 10 bases map to TRBD2. The V gene's germline CDR1 is SGHDT and CDR2 YYEEEE. J was trimmed by 3 bases and V by 0 bases; bases with no gene match: 2. The CDR3 length is 16 residues. In DNA, the CDR3 is TGTGCCAGCAGCTTGGTTCTAGCGGGAGACACCGGGGAGCTGTTTTTT. Translating gives CASSLVLAGDTGELFF.

The chain combines TRBV6-6 with TRBJ1-2, with 7 bases fitting TRBD1. Germline assignment: CDR1 MNHNY and CDR2 SVGAGI (reference sequence). V was pared by 5 bases and J by 8 bases, with 5 bases of the junction left unmatched. The CDR3 is 12 amino acids. In DNA form, the CDR3 reads TGTGCCAGCAGTATGACAGGGTCCGGCTACACCTTC. Translation: CASSMTGSGYTF.

The V call is TRBV19, the J call TRBJ1-2, with D tentatively TRBD1 (5 bases). Trimming left V 2 bases short and J 4 bases short, with 14 bases between. The germline V gene encodes CDR1 LNHDA and CDR2 SQIVND (reference sequence). This CDR3 contains 15 residues. The CDR3 DNA sequence: TGTGCCAGTAGTATATCCCCACAGGCCTTCTATGGCTACACCTTC. Translating it yields CASSISPQAFYGYTF.